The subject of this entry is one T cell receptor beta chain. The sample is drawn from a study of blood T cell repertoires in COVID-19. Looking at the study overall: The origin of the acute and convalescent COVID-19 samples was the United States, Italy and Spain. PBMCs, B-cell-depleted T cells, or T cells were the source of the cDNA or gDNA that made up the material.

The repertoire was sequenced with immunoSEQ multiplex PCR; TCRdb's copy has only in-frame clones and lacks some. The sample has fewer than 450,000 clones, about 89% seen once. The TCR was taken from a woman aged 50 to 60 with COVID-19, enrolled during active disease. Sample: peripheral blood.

CDR3 sequence reads: CASSPTGVSQPQHF. The CDR3 DNA follows: TGTGCCAGCAGCCCTACAGGGGTGAGTCAGCCCCAGCATTTT. The gene calls are TRBV27 and TRBJ1-5; TRBD1 matches 7 bases. V lost 6 bases, J lost 6 bases, and 8 bases stayed unmatched. The germline V gene has CDR1 MNHEY and CDR2 SMNVEV (reference sequence). The CDR3 has 14 residues.